The source of this TCR beta chain is a study of T cell changes during pregnancy in multiple sclerosis. The V end was cut by 5 bases, the J end by 0 bases, with 9 bases between. Germline V gene sequence: CDR1 KGHSH, CDR2 LQKENI. CDR3 length equals 14 residues. Method: immunoSEQ multiplex PCR; TCRdb's copy keeps in-frame clones and lacks some. This table has about 20,000 clones, about 89% appearing once. The sequence came from a female donor in good health, enrolled as a control in a pregnancy study. The material sequenced was CD4+ T cells from peripheral blood mononuclear cells, taken in the third trimester of pregnancy. V is TRBV18 and J is TRBJ2-3; D is undetermined. The CDR3 DNA sequence: TGTGCCAGCTCAGCCCTACCTAGCACAGATACGCAGTATTTT. This gives the protein CASSALPSTDTQYF.